This TCR beta chain was captured in a study of radiotherapy plus CTLA-4 blockade in lung cancer. Study outcomes and limitations: Early blood T cell clone dynamics, with interferon-beta, were reported to best predict response. Expansion of tumor-derived TCR clones was observed in blood after radiotherapy plus ipilimumab.

Repertoires were generated with immunoSEQ multiplex PCR, while TCRdb's copy carries only in-frame clones and drops some. The table lists approximately 69,000 clones, 78% of them singletons. The CDR3 has 16 amino acids. With 3 bases clipped from V and 6 bases from J, the junction kept 8 bases outside the gene matches. CDR1 and CDR2 (germline): SNHLY, FYNNEI. To note about this clone: The antigen is not known.

The input for sequencing was peripheral blood, taken from a patient treated with radiotherapy plus ipilimumab. The genes are TRBV2 and TRBJ1-1; 12 bases match TRBD1. The sequence was obtained from a human donor with non-small cell lung cancer who had a complete response to radiotherapy plus ipilimumab. CDR3 nucleotides: TGTGCCAGCAGTGAGGGACAGGGGGCTTGGAGGCCTGAAGCTTTCTTT. Its translation: CASSEGQGAWRPEAFF. Full variable domain (remainder filled in from reference TRBV2 and TRBJ1-1): EPEVTQTPSHQVTQMGQEVILRCVPISNHLYFYWYRQILGQKVEFLVSFYNNEISEKSEIFDDQFSVERPDGSNFTLKIRSTKLEDSAMYFCASSEGQGAWRPEAFFGQGTRLTVV.